The present TCR beta chain was sequenced within a study of cytomegalovirus exposure and HLA in healthy donors. Overall study results and limits: Per published accounts, TCR beta sequences correctly predicted the HLA-A and HLA-B alleles of most subjects.

Primers included in the PCR were 60 Vbeta and 13 Jbeta primers. Libraries were prepared by immunoSEQ multiplex PCR; TCRdb keeps only in-frame clonotypes and omits some of them. The repertoire consists of approximately 130,000 clones, with 60% to 85% occurring once and the leading ten covering around 3.2%. This clone has just a few counts. Its antigen is still unknown. With V trimmed by 6 bases and J by 2 bases, 4 bases remained unmatched. CDR1 and CDR2 (germline): SGHRS, YFSETQ. The CDR3 extends over 14 amino acids. V is TRBV5-1 and J is TRBJ2-5, with 10 bases fitting TRBD2. The sample taken for sequencing was PBMCs. The sequence came from a man younger than 45 in good health and CMV-seronegative. The CDR3 DNA reads TGCGCCAGCAAACTAGCGGGACGTCAAGAGACCCAGTACTTC. Translation gives CASKLAGRQETQYF.